Listed below are T cell receptor beta chains from one sample, sequenced in a study of T cell responses to AZD1222 COVID-19 vaccine. The protocol was immunoSEQ multiplex PCR, while the TCRdb copy is restricted to in-frame clones and leaves out a portion. The sample lists approximately 100,000 clones; roughly nine tenths were seen once. The specimen comprised peripheral blood, sampled on day 0 of AZD1222 vaccination. These receptors all come from an adult in good health. CDR3s include the opening cysteine and the closing phenylalanine or tryptophan. The D gene is left open where the match is weak. A row's size may be missing; if present it is once, few, many or a size class.

size,J,D,V,CDR3,DNA
NA,TRBJ2-1,TRBD1,TRBV7-3,CASSPGTVLFF,TGTGCCAGCAGCCCCGGGACAGTTCTGTTCTTC
NA,TRBJ2-1,NA,TRBV5-1,CASSRGGFDEQFF,TGCGCCAGCAGCAGGGGTGGGTTCGATGAGCAGTTCTTC
NA,TRBJ1-1,NA,TRBV6-5,CASSYINTEAFF,TGTGCCAGCAGTTATATAAACACTGAAGCTTTCTTT
once,TRBJ1-1,NA,TRBV7-6,CASSLARTSLDTEAFF,TGTGCCAGCAGCTTAGCAAGAACGTCGCTGGACACTGAAGCTTTCTTT
once,TRBJ2-1,TRBD1,TRBV4-2,CASSQDQGARREQFF,TGTGCCAGCAGCCAAGACCAGGGGGCGAGGCGGGAGCAGTTCTTC
once,TRBJ2-2,NA,TRBV9,CASSVALGSTGELFF,TGTGCCAGCAGCGTAGCTCTCGGGAGCACCGGGGAGCTGTTTTTT
NA,TRBJ1-2,TRBD1,TRBV6-4,CASSNRGRFYGYTF,TGTGCCAGCAGTAACAGGGGGCGTTTCTATGGCTACACCTTC
once,TRBJ2-7,TRBD1,TRBV19,CASSIEFTGVGYEQYF,TGTGCCAGTAGTATAGAGTTTACAGGGGTTGGGTACGAGCAGTACTTC
NA,TRBJ1-1,NA,TRBV7-9,CASSLEVDTEAFF,TGTGCCAGCAGCTTGGAGGTAGACACTGAAGCTTTCTTT
NA,TRBJ1-2,TRBD1,TRBV6-5,CASIQRGGQTYGYTF,TGTGCCAGCATCCAAAGGGGGGGACAGACTTATGGCTACACCTTC
NA,TRBJ2-5,NA,TRBV7-3,CASSLTFRRGGGLETQYF,TGTGCCAGCAGCTTAACTTTCCGCAGGGGCGGGGGTTTGGAGACCCAGTACTTC
NA,TRBJ2-1,TRBD2,TRBV2,CATRSSGRGGYNEQFF,TGTGCCACCAGATCTAGCGGGAGAGGGGGGTACAATGAGCAGTTCTTC
NA,TRBJ1-4,NA,TRBV5-1,CASSNHGTNEKLFF,TGCGCCAGCAGCAACCATGGGACTAATGAAAAACTGTTTTTT
few,TRBJ1-1,NA,TRBV6-5,CASRWTANTEAFF,TGTGCCAGCAGATGGACAGCTAACACTGAAGCTTTCTTT
NA,TRBJ2-5,TRBD1,TRBV5-7,CASSLGGQDQETQYF,TGTGCCAGCAGCTTGGGGGGACAGGATCAAGAGACCCAGTACTTC
NA,TRBJ2-7,NA,TRBV28,CASSLGYEQYF,TGTGCCAGCAGTTTAGGCTACGAGCAGTACTTC
NA,TRBJ2-2,TRBD2,TRBV3-1/TRBV3-2,CASSQEIAGTGELFF,TGTGCCAGCAGCCAAGAAATAGCGGGGACCGGGGAGCTGTTTTTT
NA,TRBJ2-7,NA,TRBV5-1,CASSWGPTLSYEQYF,TGCGCCAGCAGCTGGGGCCCTACCTTAAGCTACGAGCAGTACTTC
NA,TRBJ1-1,NA,TRBV18,CASSPPIEGTEAFF,TGTGCCAGCTCACCTCCGATTGAGGGCACTGAAGCTTTCTTT
NA,TRBJ1-4,NA,TRBV9,CASNNLGDNEKLFF,TGTGCCAGCAACAACCTTGGGGATAATGAAAAACTGTTTTTT
NA,TRBJ1-3,TRBD1,TRBV7-8,CASSVTGGNSGNTIYF,TGTGCCAGCAGCGTGACAGGGGGCAACTCTGGAAACACCATATATTTT
NA,TRBJ2-6,NA,TRBV28,CASRPDRGAGAGANVLTF,TGTGCCAGCAGACCGGACAGAGGGGCCGGCGCTGGGGCCAACGTCCTGACTTTC
NA,TRBJ1-2,NA,TRBV7-8,CASSLDSGYGYTF,TGTGCCAGCAGCTTGGACAGCGGCTATGGCTACACCTTC
NA,TRBJ1-1,TRBD1,TRBV29-1,CSATRGQGGTEAFF,TGCAGCGCCACGAGAGGACAGGGAGGTACTGAAGCTTTCTTT